The following is a T cell receptor (beta chain) sequence with its context. These data originate in a study of blood T cell repertoires in COVID-19. Study details: PBMCs, B-cell-depleted T cells, or T cells were the source of the cDNA or gDNA that made up the material.

Germline lookup yields CDR1 SGHNT and CDR2 YYREEE (reference sequence). V was cut by 4 bases and J by 2 bases, with 16 bases left in between. This CDR3 is 15 amino acids long. Original analysis: Amplification of reference gene primers provided the estimated nucleated cell counts. The repertoire was sequenced with immunoSEQ multiplex PCR; TCRdb's copy has only in-frame clones and lacks some. V and J calls and clone size come straight from that table; D and trimming were deduced from the DNA. The sample consists of roughly 300,000 clones, 84% of them appearing once. The origin of this receptor is a human donor with COVID-19, enrolled during active disease. The donor label of this sample is uncertain. This chain uses TRBV5-4 with TRBJ2-7, with D possibly matching TRBD1 (6 bases). Sequences were obtained from peripheral blood. In DNA, the CDR3 is TGTGCCAGCAGCCTTCCAGGGGCTCCTCCCTACGAGCAGTACTTC. Translating gives CASSLPGAPPYEQYF.